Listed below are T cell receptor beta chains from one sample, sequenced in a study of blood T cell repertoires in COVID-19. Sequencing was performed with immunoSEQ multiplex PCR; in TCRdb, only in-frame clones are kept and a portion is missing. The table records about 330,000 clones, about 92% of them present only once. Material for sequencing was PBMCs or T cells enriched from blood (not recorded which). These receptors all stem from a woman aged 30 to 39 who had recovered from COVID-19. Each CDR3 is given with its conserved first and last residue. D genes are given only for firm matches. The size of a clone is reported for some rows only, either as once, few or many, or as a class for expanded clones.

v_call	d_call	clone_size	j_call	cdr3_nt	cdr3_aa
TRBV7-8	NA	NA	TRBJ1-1	TGTGCCAGCAGCTTACTCGTTAACACTGAAGCTTTCTTT	CASSLLVNTEAFF
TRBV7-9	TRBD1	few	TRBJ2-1	TGTGCCAGCAGCGCGGGACAGGGAAAGCACAATGAGCAGTTCTTC	CASSAGQGKHNEQFF
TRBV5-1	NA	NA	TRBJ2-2	TGCGCCAGCAGCGAGACTATTCCTCCCGGGGAGCTGTTTTTT	CASSETIPPGELFF
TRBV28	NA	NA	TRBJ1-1	TGTGCCAGCAGTCTTCCTAGGACAGAGATGAACACTGAAGCTTTCTTT	CASSLPRTEMNTEAFF
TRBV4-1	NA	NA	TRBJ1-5	TGCGCCAGCAGCCAAGTTAGAACAGCATATAGCAATCAGCCCCAGCATTTT	CASSQVRTAYSNQPQHF
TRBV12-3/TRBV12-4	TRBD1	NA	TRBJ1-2	TGTGCCAGCAGCCGGGACAGGGTTACTAGCTACACCTTC	CASSRDRVTSYTF
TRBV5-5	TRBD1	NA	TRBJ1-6	TGTGCCAGCTCTCTGTCAGGACAGGGGGCTGCGAGTCGTTCACCCCTCCACTTT	CASSLSGQGAASRSPLHF
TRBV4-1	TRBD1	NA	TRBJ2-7	TGCGCCAGCAGCCACGCGGCAGGGGGCCACGAGCAGTACTTC	CASSHAAGGHEQYF
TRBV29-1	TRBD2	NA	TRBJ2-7	TGCAGCGTTGAAGGTTCGGAGGGACTAGCGTACGAGCAGTACTTC	CSVEGSEGLAYEQYF
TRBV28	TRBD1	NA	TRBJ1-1	TGTGCCAGCAGTTTGGGACAGATGAACACTGAAGCTTTCTTT	CASSLGQMNTEAFF
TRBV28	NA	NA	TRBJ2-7	TGTGCCAGCAGTGATGCCAGGGGTGGGCAGTACTTC	CASSDARGGQYF
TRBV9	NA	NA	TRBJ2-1	TGTGCCAGCAGCGTAGATTCGACAGGGAGGTCCTACAATGAGCAGTTCTTC	CASSVDSTGRSYNEQFF
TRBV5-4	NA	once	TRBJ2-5	TGTGCCAGCAGTGGTCCGGGATACCAAGAGACCCAGTACTTC	CASSGPGYQETQYF
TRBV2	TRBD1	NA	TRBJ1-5	TGTGCCAGCAGTGAAGGACAGGGGTGGCAGCCCCAGCATTTT	CASSEGQGWQPQHF
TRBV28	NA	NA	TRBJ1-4	TGTGCCAGCAGTTTGGGGCAAGCAACTAATGAAAAACTGTTTTTT	CASSLGQATNEKLFF
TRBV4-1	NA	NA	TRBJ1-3	TGCGCCAGCAGCCAAGATCTGGTAGGGGGCACCATATATTTT	CASSQDLVGGTIYF
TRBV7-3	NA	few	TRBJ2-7	TGTGCCAGCAGCTTGAGTCAGGATGGCGAGCAGTACTTC	CASSLSQDGEQYF
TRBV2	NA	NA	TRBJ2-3	TGTGCCAGCAGTCTTACAGGAGAAGGAGATACGCAGTATTTT	CASSLTGEGDTQYF
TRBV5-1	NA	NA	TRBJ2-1	TGCGCCAGCAGCGATGACAGCATTGACAATGAGCAGTTCTTC	CASSDDSIDNEQFF
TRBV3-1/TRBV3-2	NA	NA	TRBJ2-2	TGTGCCAGCAGCCAAGATACTCTCCTGGCGGGACTCACCGGGGAGCTGTTTTTT	CASSQDTLLAGLTGELFF
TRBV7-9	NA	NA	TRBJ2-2	TGTGCCAGCAGCTCGACGGGAGCAGGGATCGGCGGGGAGCTGTTTTTT	CASSSTGAGIGGELFF
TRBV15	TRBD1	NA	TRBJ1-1	TGTGCCACCAGCGCAGAAATCACAGGGGTCTCTGAAGCTTTCTTT	CATSAEITGVSEAFF
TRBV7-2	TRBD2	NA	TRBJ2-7	TGTGCCAGCAGCTCCTTTGCGACTAGCGGATCCTACGAGCAGTACTTC	CASSSFATSGSYEQYF
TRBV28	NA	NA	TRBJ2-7	TGTGCCAGCAGCGACAGGAACTCCTACGAGCAGTACTTC	CASSDRNSYEQYF
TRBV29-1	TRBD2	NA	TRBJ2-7	TGCAGCGTGGGGGGACTAGCGAACTCCTACGAGCAGTACTTC	CSVGGLANSYEQYF
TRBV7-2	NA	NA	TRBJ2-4	TGTGCCAGCAGCTTAGGGGCAGGGGAGGGAAACATTCAGTACTTC	CASSLGAGEGNIQYF
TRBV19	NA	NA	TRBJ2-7	TGTGCCAGTAGTATCGGTGGCGGATACTACGAGCAGTACTTC	CASSIGGGYYEQYF
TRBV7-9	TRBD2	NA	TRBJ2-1	TGTGCCAGCAGCTTATTGTGGCGGGAGGGGCAGTTCTTC	CASSLLWREGQFF
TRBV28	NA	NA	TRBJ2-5	TGTGCCAGCAGTCTCACCGGGACTCTCGGGGGTGAGACCCAGTACTTC	CASSLTGTLGGETQYF
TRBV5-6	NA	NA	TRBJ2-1	TGTGCCAGCAGCTTGGAGCTGACTGCCCGAAGTGAGCAGTTCTTC	CASSLELTARSEQFF
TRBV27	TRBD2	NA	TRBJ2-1	TGTGCCAGCAGTTTTTCGACTAGCGGGAGGGGGGAGCAGTTCTTC	CASSFSTSGRGEQFF
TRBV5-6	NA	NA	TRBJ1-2	TGTGCCAGCAGCTTGGCCCTTACGGGCTATGGCTACACCTTC	CASSLALTGYGYTF
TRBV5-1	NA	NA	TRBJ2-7	TGCGCCAGCAGCTTGGGACAGGCGACCTACGAGCAGTACTTC	CASSLGQATYEQYF
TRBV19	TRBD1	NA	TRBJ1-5	TGTGCCAGTAGACCGACAGGGCTAAACAATCAGCCCCAGCATTTT	CASRPTGLNNQPQHF
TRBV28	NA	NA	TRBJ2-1	TGTGCCAGCAGTTTGACAGCCTACAATGAGCAGTTCTTC	CASSLTAYNEQFF
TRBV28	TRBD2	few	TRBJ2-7	TGTGCCAGCACCCCGGGGGGATCCTACGAGCAGTACTTC	CASTPGGSYEQYF
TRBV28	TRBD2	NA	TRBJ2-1	TGTGCCAGCAGTTCCCGGGGGGGCCCCGGGTTCCATGAGCAGTTCTTC	CASSSRGGPGFHEQFF
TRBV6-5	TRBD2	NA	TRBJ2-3	TGTGCCAGAGATAGCGGGAGGGCCGGGGGAGATACGCAGTATTTT	CARDSGRAGGDTQYF
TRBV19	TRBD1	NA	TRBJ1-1	TGTGCCAGTAGTGGGCAGGGGGCTGAAGCTTTCTTT	CASSGQGAEAFF
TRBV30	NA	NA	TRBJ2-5	TGTGCCTGGAGTAGGGGACATGGGCAAGAGACCCAGTACTTC	CAWSRGHGQETQYF
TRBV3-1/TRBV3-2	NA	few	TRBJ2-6	TGTGCCAGCAGCCAAGGACAGGGGGCCAACGTCCTGACTTTC	CASSQGQGANVLTF
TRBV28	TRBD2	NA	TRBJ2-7	TGTGCCAGCAGTACCAGCGGGAGGCCCTACGAGCAGTACTTC	CASSTSGRPYEQYF
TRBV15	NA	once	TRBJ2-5	TGTGCCACCAGCAGAGATTTGGGAGATCTGCAGACCCAGTACTTC	CATSRDLGDLQTQYF
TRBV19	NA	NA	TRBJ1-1	TGTGCCAGTAGTACTGGGACACTGAACACTGAAGCTTTCTTT	CASSTGTLNTEAFF
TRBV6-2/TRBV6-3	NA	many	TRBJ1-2	TGTGCCAGCAGTTACTCGGGACTTACAGGGACTAGGGGCTACACCTTC	CASSYSGLTGTRGYTF
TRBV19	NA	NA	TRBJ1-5	TGTGCCAGTAGTATGCGGGGCAGGGTCATTCGGCAGCCCCAGCATTTT	CASSMRGRVIRQPQHF
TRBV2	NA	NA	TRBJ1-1	TGTGCCAGCAGTGAGGCGGAGAACACTGAAGCTTTCTTT	CASSEAENTEAFF
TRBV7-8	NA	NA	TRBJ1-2	TGTGCCAGCAGCTCAGGGCGGACACTCAACTATGGCTACACCTTC	CASSSGRTLNYGYTF
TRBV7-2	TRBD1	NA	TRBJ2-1	TGTGCCAGCAGCACCACGGGACAGGCATACAATGAGCAGTTCTTC	CASSTTGQAYNEQFF
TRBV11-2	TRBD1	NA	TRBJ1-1	TGTGCCAGCAGCTTAGAACAGGGGGCTAGGCGCGCTTTCTTT	CASSLEQGARRAFF
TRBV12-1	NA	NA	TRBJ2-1	TGTGCCAGCAGCGGCGAGCGGGGGAGGAATGAGCAGTTCTTC	CASSGERGRNEQFF
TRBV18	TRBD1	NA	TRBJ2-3	TGTGCCAGCTCCTTAACCGGGACAGGGATGAGGAACACAGATACGCAGTATTTT	CASSLTGTGMRNTDTQYF
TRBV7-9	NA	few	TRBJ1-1	TGTGCCAGCAGCCAACAGGGGAACACTGAAGCTTTCTTT	CASSQQGNTEAFF